This T cell receptor (beta chain) was sequenced for a study of blood T cell repertoires in COVID-19. Looking at the study overall: Sample material is recorded as cDNA or gDNA derived from T cells, B-cell-depleted T cells, or PBMCs.

Germline CDR1 SGHRS, CDR2 YFSETQ. This CDR3 has 17 residues. V was pared by 0 bases and J by 1 base, with 4 bases of the junction left unmatched. Sequencing was performed with immunoSEQ multiplex PCR; in TCRdb, only in-frame clones are kept and a portion is missing. Of some 200,000 clones listed, around 90% were seen once; the top ten hold more than 2%. The chain employs TRBV5-1 and TRBJ2-6; 7 bases align to TRBD1. The clonotype was recovered from a woman between 25 and 40 years old who had recovered from COVID-19. Specimen: PBMCs or T cells enriched from blood (not recorded which). The CDR3 DNA reads TGCGCCAGCAGCTTGGAGACAGGGATTTCTGGGGCCAACGTCCTGACTTTC. It specifies CASSLETGISGANVLTF.